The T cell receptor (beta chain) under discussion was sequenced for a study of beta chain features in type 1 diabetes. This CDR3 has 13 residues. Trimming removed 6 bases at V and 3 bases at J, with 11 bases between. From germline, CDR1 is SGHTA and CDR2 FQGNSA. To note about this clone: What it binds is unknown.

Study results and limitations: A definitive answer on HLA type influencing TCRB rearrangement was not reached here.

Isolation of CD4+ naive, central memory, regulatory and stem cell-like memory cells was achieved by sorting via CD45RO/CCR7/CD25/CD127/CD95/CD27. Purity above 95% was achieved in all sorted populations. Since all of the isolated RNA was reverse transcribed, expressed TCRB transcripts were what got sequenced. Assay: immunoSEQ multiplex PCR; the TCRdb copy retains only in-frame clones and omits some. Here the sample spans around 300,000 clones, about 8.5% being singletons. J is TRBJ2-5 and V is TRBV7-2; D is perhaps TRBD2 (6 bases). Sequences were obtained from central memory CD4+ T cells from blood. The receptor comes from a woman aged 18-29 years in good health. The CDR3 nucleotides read TGTGCCAGCAGTCAGCGGGCGGAAGAGACCCAGTACTTC. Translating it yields CASSQRAEETQYF.